What follows are 17 T cell receptor beta chains derived from one specimen sequenced in a study of blood T cells in healthy people across ages. PCR was performed a second time for roughly 7 to 12 cycles using a sample-barcoded 5' primer and a J-beta primer mix. TCRdb processed the 5' RACE reads anew with MiXCR; each CDR3 protein has one entry. The sample contains 750,000 or so distinct CDR3 sequences, approximately 25% of which appear only once. The sample also formed part of further work on T cells of mothers and their children.

Sequences were obtained from blood. The receptors shown here come from a boy between 5 and 17 years old in good health.

This clonotype showed up many times. The chain employs TRBV5-1 and TRBJ2-5; D is ambiguous. The germline gives CDR1 SGHRS, CDR2 YFSETQ. This CDR3 region has 14 residues. V was cut by 1 base and J by 0 bases, with 7 bases left in between. The CDR3 is CASSLFADQETQYF. Written as DNA, the CDR3 is TGCGCCAGCAGCTTGTTCGCGGACCAAGAGACCCAGTACTTC.

This clonotype was detected only a few times. This chain uses TRBV20-1 with TRBJ1-1; no reliable D call. Germline CDR1 reads DFQATT; CDR2 reads SNEGSKA (reference sequence). This CDR3 has 13 residues. V was cut by 1 base and J by 5 bases, with 11 bases left in between. The DNA for the CDR3 is TGCAGTGCTAGAGCCCTAGACGGGACTGAAGCTTTCTTT. Its protein is CSARALDGTEAFF.

This clonotype was seen many times. The chain is built from TRBV2 and TRBJ2-7; D is ambiguous. V lost 0 bases to trimming and J lost 0 bases, with 6 bases between them. The CDR3 extends over 14 amino acids. From germline, CDR1 is SNHLY and CDR2 FYNNEI. In nucleotides, the CDR3 is TGTGCCAGCAGTGAAGCGTCGGGCTCCTACGAGCAGTACTTC. It specifies CASSEASGSYEQYF.

A few counts support this clonotype. The rearrangement joins TRBV29-1 to TRBJ2-4; D may be TRBD1 or TRBD2 (7 bases each). Germline lookup yields CDR1 SQVTM and CDR2 ANQGSEA. The CDR3 totals 14 residues. The V end was cut by 3 bases, the J end by 5 bases, with 14 bases between. DNA of the CDR3: TGCAGCGTTGAGGCAGGGGGGGGTCAAAACATTCAGTACTTC. It specifies CSVEAGGGQNIQYF.

This chain connects TRBV12-3 or TRBV12-4 to TRBJ2-5; 8 bases are shared with TRBD1. This CDR3 has 16 amino acids. Trimming at V came to 4 bases and at J to 4 bases, leaving 11 bases not matched to a gene. This chain's CDR3 is CASSSGGARGPETQYF. The CDR3 DNA reads as TGTGCCAGCAGTTCCGGGGGTGCCAGGGGGCCAGAGACCCAGTACTTC.

This clonotype has more than one count but fewer than ten. The genes are TRBV28 and TRBJ2-7; no reliable D call. CDR1 MDHEN and CDR2 SYDVKM come from the germline V gene. V was trimmed by 3 bases and J by 6 bases, leaving 12 bases between them. This CDR3 has 13 residues. DNA for the CDR3: TGTGCCAGCAGTTTGTCGCTTCCTCCCGAGCAGTACTTC. This gives the protein CASSLSLPPEQYF.

This clonotype was observed a few times. The chain is built from TRBV12-3 or TRBV12-4 and TRBJ2-5; 9 bases map to TRBD2. Trimming removed 6 bases from V and 11 bases from J; junction bases left unmatched: 16. There are 15 residues in the CDR3. CDR3 DNA: TGTGCCAGCAGAAAAAGCGGGAGGCCACTTACAGAGCAGTACTTC. Translation gives CASRKSGRPLTEQYF.

The DNA for the CDR3 is TGTGCCAGCAGCCCCTGGCGGGAGAGCACAGATACGCAGTATTTT. It translates to CASSPWRESTDTQYF. The rearrangement uses TRBV4-2 and TRBJ2-3, with 7 bases matching TRBD2. The germline CDR1 and CDR2 sequences are LGHNA and YNFKEQ. This CDR3 region has 15 residues. With 4 bases clipped from V and 0 bases from J, the junction kept 4 bases outside the gene matches.

This clonotype was seen more than once but under ten times. The rearrangement links TRBV5-4 to TRBJ2-1; tentatively, D is TRBD2 (5 bases). CDR1 is SGHNT, CDR2 YYREEE, per germline (reference sequence). CDR3 size: 17 residues. The V end lost 0 bases, the J end lost 4 bases, and 17 bases lay between the germline ends. The CDR3 protein is CASSLGTASSGYNEQFF. As DNA, the CDR3 is TGTGCCAGCAGCTTGGGTACAGCCAGTTCGGGGTACAATGAGCAGTTCTTC.

This chain joins TRBV2 and TRBJ1-1; D is unclear. The V end was cut by 0 bases, the J end by 1 base, with 6 bases between. The V gene's germline CDR1 is SNHLY and CDR2 FYNNEI. The CDR3 spans 14 residues. The CDR3 coding sequence is TGTGCCAGCAGTGAAGCGTGGGGGAACACTGAAGCTTTCTTT. As protein: CASSEAWGNTEAFF.

V gene TRBV4-2 combines with J gene TRBJ2-5, with D possibly TRBD2 on 5 matching bases. Germline CDR1 is LGHNA and CDR2 is YNFKEQ. The CDR3 extends over 15 amino acids. Trimming removed 3 bases from V and 9 bases from J, with 20 bases in between. In DNA, the CDR3 is TGTGCCAGCAGCCAGGACTGGCCTAGCTTGGAGGCCCAGTACTTC. Protein sequence: CASSQDWPSLEAQYF.

This clonotype occurred once. The chain carries TRBV29-1 and TRBJ1-4; D is unresolved. The CDR3 spans 16 residues. Trimming took off 5 bases at V and 8 bases at J, with 24 bases between the two ends. CDR1 is SQVTM, CDR2 ANQGSEA, per germline. For the CDR3, the DNA is TGCAGCGTTAGTGGGATTCTGCCGGGCGTGGGGGAAAAACTGTTTTTT. Translated: CSVSGILPGVGEKLFF. The whole variable domain, remainder taken from reference TRBV29-1 and TRBJ1-4, is SAVISQKPSRDICQRGTSLTIQCQVDSQVTMMFWYRQQPGQSLTLIATANQGSEATYESGFVIDKFPISRPNLTFSTLTVSNMSPEDSSIYLCSVSGILPGVGEKLFFGSGTQLSVL.

The J gene is TRBJ2-5, the V gene TRBV7-2; TRBD2 matches 9 bases. The assigned J gene may be wrong: the sequence end matches TRBJ2-7 better. The CDR3 contains 15 residues. CDR1 and CDR2 from the germline V gene are SGHTA and FQGNSA. In nucleotides, the CDR3 is TGTGCCAGCAGCCCCCAGCGGGGGGCTTCCTACGAGCAGTACTTC. Amino acid sequence: CASSPQRGASYEQYF.

This chain joins TRBV5-1 and TRBJ2-4; 8 positions agree with TRBD1. The V and J ends lost 0 bases and 8 bases, in that order; junction bases with no gene match: 4. The CDR3 sequence is 14 residues long. CDR1 is SGHRS, CDR2 YFSETQ, per germline. The CDR3 spells CASSLETGDDIQYF. CDR3 nucleotides: TGCGCCAGCAGCTTGGAGACAGGGGATGACATTCAGTACTTC.

In this sample, this clonotype turned up many times. The V call is TRBV29-1, the J call TRBJ2-5; TRBD2 is a possible D gene (5 bases). The V end was cut by 4 bases, the J end by 2 bases, with 8 bases between. Looked up from germline, CDR1 is SQVTM and CDR2 is ANQGSEA. The CDR3 is 12 residues long. DNA of the CDR3: TGCAGCGTTGGAGGGCTTCAAGAGACCCAGTACTTC. Its translation: CSVGGLQETQYF.

There are many counts of this clonotype. The chain links TRBV7-9 to TRBJ2-3; D gene uncertain. Germline V lookup: CDR1 SEHNR, CDR2 FQNEAQ (reference sequence). The CDR3 is 12 amino acids. In nucleotides, the CDR3 is TGTGCTTCCCCCCGACGCACAGATACGCAGTATTTT. Its translation is CASPRRTDTQYF.

With regard to this clonotype: A much larger clone differs by one base, so this may be a read error. J is TRBJ2-3 and V is TRBV12-3 or TRBV12-4; D not certain. The CDR3 has 14 amino acids. V was pared by 4 bases and J by 2 bases, with 10 bases between. DNA of the CDR3: TGTGCCAGCAGTTCGGCACCGTTCACAGATACGCAGTATTTT. Protein product: CASSSAPFTDTQYF.